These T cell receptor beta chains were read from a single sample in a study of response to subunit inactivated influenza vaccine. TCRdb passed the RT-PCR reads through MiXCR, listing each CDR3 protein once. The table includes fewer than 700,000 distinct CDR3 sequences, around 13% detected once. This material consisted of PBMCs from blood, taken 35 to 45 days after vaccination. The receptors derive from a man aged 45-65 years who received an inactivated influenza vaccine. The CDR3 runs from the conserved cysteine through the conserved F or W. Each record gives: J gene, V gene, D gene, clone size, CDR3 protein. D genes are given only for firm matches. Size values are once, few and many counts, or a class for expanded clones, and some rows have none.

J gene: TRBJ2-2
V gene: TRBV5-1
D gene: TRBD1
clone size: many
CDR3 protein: CASSLSGTGLTGELFF

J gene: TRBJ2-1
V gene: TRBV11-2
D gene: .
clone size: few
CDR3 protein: CASSLTRMEQFF

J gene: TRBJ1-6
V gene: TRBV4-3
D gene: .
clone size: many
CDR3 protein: CASSPYEGNNSPLHF

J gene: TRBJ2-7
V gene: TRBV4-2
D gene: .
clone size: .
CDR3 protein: CASSRSGAGSEQYF

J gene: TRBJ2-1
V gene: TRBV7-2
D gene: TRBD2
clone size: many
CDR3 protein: CASHRGGVEQFF

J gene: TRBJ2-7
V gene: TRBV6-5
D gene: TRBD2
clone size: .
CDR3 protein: CASSYNSGNYEQYF

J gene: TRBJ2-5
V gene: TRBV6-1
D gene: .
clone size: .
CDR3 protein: CASTRADQETQYF

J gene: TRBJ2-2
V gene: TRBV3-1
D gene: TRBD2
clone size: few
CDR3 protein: CASSQDWGLAGVGTGELFF

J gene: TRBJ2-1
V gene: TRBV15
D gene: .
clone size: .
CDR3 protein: CATTKEGNEQFF

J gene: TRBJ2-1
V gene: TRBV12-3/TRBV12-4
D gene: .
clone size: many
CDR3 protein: CASTRQPYNEQFF

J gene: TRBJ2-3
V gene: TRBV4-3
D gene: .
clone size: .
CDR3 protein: CASSQDAGTPFGQYF

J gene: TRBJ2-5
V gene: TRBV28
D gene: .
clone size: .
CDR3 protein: CASSLVAGGPIQETQYF

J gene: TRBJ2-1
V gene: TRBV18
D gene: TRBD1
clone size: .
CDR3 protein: CASSQGQGASEQFF

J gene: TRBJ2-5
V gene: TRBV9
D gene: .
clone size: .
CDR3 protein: CASSVASGTWGETQYF

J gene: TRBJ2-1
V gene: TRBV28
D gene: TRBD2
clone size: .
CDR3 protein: CASRSGGAFYEQFF

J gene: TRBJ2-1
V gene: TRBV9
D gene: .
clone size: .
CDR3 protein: CASSVATGGVSEQFF

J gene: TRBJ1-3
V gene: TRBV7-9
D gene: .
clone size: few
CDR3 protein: CASSPRDNRDFANTIYF

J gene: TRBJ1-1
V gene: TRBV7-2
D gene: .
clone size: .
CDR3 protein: CASRTGGRVNTEAFF

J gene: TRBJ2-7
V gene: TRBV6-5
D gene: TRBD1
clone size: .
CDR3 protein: CASSYPGTGSGEQYF

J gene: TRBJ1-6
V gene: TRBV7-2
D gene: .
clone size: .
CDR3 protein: CASSPLMAEGSPLHF

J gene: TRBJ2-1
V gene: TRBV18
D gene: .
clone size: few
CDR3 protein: CASSPPGAGGNYNEQFF

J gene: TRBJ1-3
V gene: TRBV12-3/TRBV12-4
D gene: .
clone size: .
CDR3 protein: CASSAGLTGNTIYF

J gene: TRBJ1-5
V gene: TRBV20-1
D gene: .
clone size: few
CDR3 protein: CSAREAGVGQPQHF

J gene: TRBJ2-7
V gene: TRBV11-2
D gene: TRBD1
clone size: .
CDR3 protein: CASSLDNEYRGGIEQYF

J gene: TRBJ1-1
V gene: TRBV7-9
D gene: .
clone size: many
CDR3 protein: CASSQTAGYTEAFF

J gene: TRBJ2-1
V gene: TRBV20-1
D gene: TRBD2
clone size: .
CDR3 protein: CSARRTSGTYNEQFF

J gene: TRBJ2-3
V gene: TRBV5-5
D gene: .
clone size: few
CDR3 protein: CASILEVIDTQYF

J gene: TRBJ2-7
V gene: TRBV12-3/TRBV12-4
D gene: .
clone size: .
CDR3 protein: CASRKGTAGYEQYF

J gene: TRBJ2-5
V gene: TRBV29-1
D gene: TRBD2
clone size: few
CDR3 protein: CSAYLAEGQETQYF

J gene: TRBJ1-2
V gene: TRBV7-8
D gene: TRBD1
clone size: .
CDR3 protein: CASSLNPDRREGYTF

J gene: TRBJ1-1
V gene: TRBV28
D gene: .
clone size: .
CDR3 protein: CASLDRNTMNTEAFF

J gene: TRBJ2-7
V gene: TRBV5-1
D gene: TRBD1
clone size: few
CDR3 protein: CASSFRAGGYEQYF

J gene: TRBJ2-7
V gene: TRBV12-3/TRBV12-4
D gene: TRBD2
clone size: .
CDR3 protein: CASTMGAGLTYEQYF

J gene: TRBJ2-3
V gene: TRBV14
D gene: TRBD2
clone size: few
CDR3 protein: CASSQVLAGPADTQYF

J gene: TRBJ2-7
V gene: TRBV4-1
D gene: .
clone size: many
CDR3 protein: CASSQEPVYEQYF

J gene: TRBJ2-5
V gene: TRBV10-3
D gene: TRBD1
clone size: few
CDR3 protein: CAISWTGGGQETQYF

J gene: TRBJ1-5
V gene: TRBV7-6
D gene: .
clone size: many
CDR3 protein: CASSFIRSNQPQHF

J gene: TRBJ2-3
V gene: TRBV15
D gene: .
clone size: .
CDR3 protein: CATSSRLATDTQYF

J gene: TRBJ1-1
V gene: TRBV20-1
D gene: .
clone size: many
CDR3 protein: CSAPTMNTEAFF

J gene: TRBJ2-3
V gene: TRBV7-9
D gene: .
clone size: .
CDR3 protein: CASSLAQGVTDTQYF

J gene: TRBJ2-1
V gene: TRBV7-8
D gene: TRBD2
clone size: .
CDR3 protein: CASSLTSGRSYNEQFF

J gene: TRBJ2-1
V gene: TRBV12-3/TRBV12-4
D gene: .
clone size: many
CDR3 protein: CASKRRAILDEQFF

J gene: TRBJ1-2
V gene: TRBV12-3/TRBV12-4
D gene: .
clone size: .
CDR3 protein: CASSKGRVAEGYGYTF

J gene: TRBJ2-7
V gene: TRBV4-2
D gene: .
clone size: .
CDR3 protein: CASSQERVHEQYF

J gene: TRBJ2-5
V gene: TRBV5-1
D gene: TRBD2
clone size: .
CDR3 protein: CASSSFSGETQYF

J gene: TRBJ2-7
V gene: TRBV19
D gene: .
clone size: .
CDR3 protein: CASSSRTSSYEQYF

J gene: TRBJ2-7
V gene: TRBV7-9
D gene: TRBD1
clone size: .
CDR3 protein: CASSSPGQDYEQYF

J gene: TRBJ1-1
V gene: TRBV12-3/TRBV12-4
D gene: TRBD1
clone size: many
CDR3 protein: CASSSRGGQGMNTEAFF

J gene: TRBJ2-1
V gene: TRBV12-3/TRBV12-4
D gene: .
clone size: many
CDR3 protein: CASSLGTVDEQFF

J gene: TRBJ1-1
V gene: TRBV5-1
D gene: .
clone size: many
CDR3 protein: CASSLSGVTEAFF

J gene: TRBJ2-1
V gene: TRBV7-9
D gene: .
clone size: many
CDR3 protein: CASSSGSAFEQFF

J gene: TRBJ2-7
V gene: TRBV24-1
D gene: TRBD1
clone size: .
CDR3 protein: CATSSGTGTYEQYF

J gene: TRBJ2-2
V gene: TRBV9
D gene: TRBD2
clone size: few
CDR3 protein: CASSVTAGLNTGELFF

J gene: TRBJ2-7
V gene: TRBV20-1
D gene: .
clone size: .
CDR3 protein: CSARWGLEQYF